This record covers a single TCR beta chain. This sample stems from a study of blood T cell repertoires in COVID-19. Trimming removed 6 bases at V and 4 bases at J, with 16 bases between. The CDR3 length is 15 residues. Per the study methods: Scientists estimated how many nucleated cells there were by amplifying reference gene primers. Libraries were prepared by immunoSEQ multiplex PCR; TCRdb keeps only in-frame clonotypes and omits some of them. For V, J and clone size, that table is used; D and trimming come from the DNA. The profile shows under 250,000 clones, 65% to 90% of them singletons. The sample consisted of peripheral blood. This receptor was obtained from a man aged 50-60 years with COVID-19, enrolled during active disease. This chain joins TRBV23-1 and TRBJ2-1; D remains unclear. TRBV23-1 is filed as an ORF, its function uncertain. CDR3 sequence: CASSARGVEYNEQFF. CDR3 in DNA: TGCGCCAGCAGCGCTCGAGGAGTTGAGTACAATGAGCAGTTCTTC.